The sequence of this T cell receptor (beta chain) was determined in a study of blood T cell repertoires in COVID-19. The CDR3 is made up of 14 amino acids. Germline V gene sequence: CDR1 SGHRS, CDR2 YFSETQ. Between the trimmed V and J ends, which lost 0 bases and 4 bases, there was a span of 7 bases. The table lists this clone with a few counts. This table comes from immunoSEQ multiplex PCR, and its TCRdb copy is limited to in-frame clones, with some not included. The sample consists of roughly 330,000 clones, roughly 90% of them appearing once. J is TRBJ2-2 and V is TRBV5-1; D might be TRBD1 (6 bases). The sequence derives from a woman aged 50 to 60 with active or convalescent COVID-19. Sequenced: peripheral blood. The CDR3 protein is CASSLVGGTGELFF. Here the CDR3 DNA reads TGCGCCAGCAGCTTGGTAGGGGGCACCGGGGAGCTGTTTTTT.